What follows describes a single TCR beta chain. The antigen is undetermined. The data were obtained in a study of OX40 agonist ivuxolimab in advanced cancers. At the level of the study: The treatment was a fully human IgG2 OX40 agonist, ivuxolimab. Broader study findings: CD8+ T cells averaged more expanded clones than CD4+. Compared with others, partial responders at 0.1-3.0 mg/kg displayed clonal expansion among the lowest.

Per the germline V gene, CDR1 is SGHDT and CDR2 is YYEEEE. This CDR3 spans 11 amino acids. V dropped 0 bases and J dropped 7 bases, with 2 bases sitting between them. Sequencing used immunoSEQ multiplex PCR; TCRdb keeps in-frame clones, though not all of them. Among approximately 70,000 clones listed, approximately 78% were seen once. Sequenced material: CD4+ or CD8+ T cells sorted from blood, taken in a trial of the OX40 agonist ivuxolimab. This chain links TRBV5-6 with TRBJ2-4; D is unresolved. This sequence was found in an adult with an advanced solid tumor such as melanoma, head and neck, liver or kidney cancer. The CDR3 here is CASSLDNIQYF. DNA of the CDR3: TGTGCCAGCAGCTTGGATAACATTCAGTACTTC.